This T cell receptor (beta chain) is drawn from a study of T cell changes during pregnancy in multiple sclerosis. The CDR3 contains 15 residues. Assay: immunoSEQ multiplex PCR; the TCRdb copy retains only in-frame clones and omits some. The sample lists 85,000 to 130,000 clones; around 90% were seen once. The TCR was taken from a female donor with multiple sclerosis, enrolled in a pregnancy study. Sequencing was performed on peripheral blood, taken before pregnancy. The chain uses TRBV21-1 and TRBJ1-1; whether TRBD1, the table's D call, matches the DNA was not checked. TRBV21-1 is designated a pseudogene. CDR3 region: CASSENRAMNTEAFF. The CDR3 nucleotides are TGTGCCAGCAGCGAAAACAGGGCCATGAACACTGAAGCTTTCTTT.